These 27 T cell receptor beta chains originate from one sample sequenced in a study of T cell responses to AZD1222 COVID-19 vaccine. Clones were read by immunoSEQ multiplex PCR, and TCRdb kept only the in-frame ones, dropping some. The sample records roughly 200,000 clones, about 92% being singletons. The sequencing used peripheral blood, collected on day 0 of MenACWY control vaccination. The receptor set was obtained from an adult in good health.

The genes are TRBV6-5 and TRBJ1-2; 8 nucleotides match TRBD1. The trim removed 2 bases at V and 4 bases at J, leaving 3 bases unmatched. CDR1 and CDR2 (germline): MNHEY, SVGAGI. This CDR3 contains 14 residues. CDR3 amino acids: CASSYGTGGYGYTF. CDR3 bases: TGTGCCAGCAGTTACGGGACAGGAGGCTATGGCTACACCTTC.

The chain employs TRBV28 and TRBJ2-2; unclear D gene. V was shortened by 5 bases and J by 4 bases, with 11 bases between the two germline ends. Germline assignment: CDR1 MDHEN and CDR2 SYDVKM. CDR3 length equals 14 residues. The CDR3 region is CASSTLRFTGELFF. CDR3 sequence (DNA): TGTGCCAGCAGTACCTTGAGATTCACCGGGGAGCTGTTTTTT.

V and J are TRBV2 and TRBJ1-6, with 7 positions matching TRBD1. Germline CDR1 SNHLY, CDR2 FYNNEI. Trimming took 6 bases from V and 3 from J; bases not matched to a gene: 2. This CDR3 is built from 14 residues. The chain's CDR3 is CASRGDSYNSPLHF. CDR3 sequence (DNA): TGTGCCAGCAGGGGGGACAGCTATAATTCACCCCTCCACTTT.

This clone has just one count. The chain carries TRBV6-5 and TRBJ1-2, with a tentative D call TRBD1 (5 bases). This CDR3 contains 13 residues. Germline V gene lookup returns CDR1 MNHEY and CDR2 SVGAGI. V lost 5 bases and J 8 bases, leaving 15 bases between the germline ends. CDR3 sequence: CASSQPAGVGYTF. For the CDR3, the DNA is TGTGCCAGCAGTCAACCGGCGGGGGTCGGCTACACCTTC.

V and J are TRBV4-1 and TRBJ1-2; no clear D gene. In germline, CDR1 is MGHRA, CDR2 YSYEKL. This CDR3 has 15 residues. The V and J ends lost 0 bases and 4 bases respectively, with 12 bases between them. In DNA, the CDR3 is TGCGCCAGCAGCCAAGATGGCGGGAGCCTCTATGGCTACACCTTC. This encodes CASSQDGGSLYGYTF.

The chain joins TRBV18 to TRBJ1-1; 7 nucleotides match TRBD1. Trimming removed 0 bases from V and 3 bases from J; junction bases left unmatched: 7. The germline CDR1 and CDR2 sequences are KGHSH and LQKENI. The CDR3 is made up of 16 amino acids. The CDR3 DNA reads as TGTGCCAGCTCACCACCAAACAGGGGTACTTACACTGAAGCTTTCTTT. Its translation is CASSPPNRGTYTEAFF.

This clone was counted only a few times. The V and J genes are TRBV9 and TRBJ1-3; TRBD1 might be the D (5 bases). CDR1 is SGDLS, CDR2 YYNGEE, per germline. V was cut by 0 bases and J by 0 bases, with 13 bases left in between. CDR3 size: 17 residues. DNA for the CDR3: TGTGCCAGCAGCGTAGGAGTCGGGGCGAGCTCTGGAAACACCATATATTTT. Protein product: CASSVGVGASSGNTIYF.

As to this clone: One junction end does not reproduce the germline sequence, and a read error may be involved. The CDR3, as DNA: TGTGCCAGCAGCGGGAGTGTGGGCTTTCGGATGAACACTGAAGTTTTCTTT. This gives the protein CASSGSVGFRMNTEVFF. The rearrangement links TRBV7-8 to TRBJ1-1; no clear D gene. Germline CDR1 is SGHVS and CDR2 is FQNEAQ. The CDR3 has 17 amino acids.

The gene calls are TRBV28 and TRBJ1-5; D is undetermined. The ends were cut back, 0 bases at V and 1 base at J, with 4 bases in the middle. The CDR3 covers 14 residues. Germline V gene sequence: CDR1 MDHEN, CDR2 SYDVKM. This CDR3 is CASSLWSSNQPQHF. CDR3 coding DNA: TGTGCCAGCAGTTTATGGTCCAGCAATCAGCCCCAGCATTTT.

V usage is TRBV6-2 or TRBV6-3 and J usage is TRBJ2-2; 11 nucleotides line up with TRBD1. Germline CDR1 is MNHEY and CDR2 is SVGEGT. Trimming took 2 bases from V and 7 from J; bases not matched to a gene: 3. The CDR3 has 15 amino acids. In DNA form, the CDR3 reads TGTGCCAGCAGTTACCGGGACAGGGGGATCGGGGAGCTGTTTTTT. Its protein product is CASSYRDRGIGELFF.

The rearrangement links TRBV29-1 to TRBJ1-2; D is unresolved. CDR3 length: 11 amino acids. Germline V gives CDR1 SQVTM, CDR2 ANQGSEA. The V gene lost 8 bases and the J gene lost 8 bases, with 15 bases spanning the gap. The chain's CDR3 is CSTYSPWGYTF. In DNA form, the CDR3 reads TGCAGCACATACTCTCCCTGGGGCTACACCTTC.

The V and J genes are TRBV7-2 and TRBJ1-3; D remains ambiguous. Trimming stripped 5 bases from V and 1 base from J, with 15 bases between. The CDR3 has 16 residues. The V gene's germline CDR1 is SGHTA and CDR2 FQGNSA. In DNA, the CDR3 is TGTGCCAGCAGCCCATACCCGACACTTTCTGGAAACACCATATATTTT. Translated, it gives CASSPYPTLSGNTIYF.

The CDR3 region has the DNA TGCGCCAGCAGCTTAGCAGAGACCGGGGAGCTGTTTTTT. As protein: CASSLAETGELFF. The chain recombines TRBV5-1 with TRBJ2-2, with D unresolved. Germline loops: CDR1 SGHRS, CDR2 YFSETQ. Trimming took 2 bases from V and 5 from J, leaving 7 bases between them. The CDR3 has 13 residues.

This chain joins TRBV12-5 and TRBJ2-3, with no clear D. Per the germline V gene, CDR1 is LGHNT and CDR2 is FRNRAP. Trimming removed 4 bases at V and 4 bases at J, with 9 bases between. The CDR3 consists of 13 residues. The CDR3 loop reads CASGSNLADTQYF. In DNA form, the CDR3 reads TGTGCTAGTGGTTCCAATTTGGCAGATACGCAGTATTTT.

The chain has TRBV12-3 or TRBV12-4 and TRBJ2-5, with a tentative D call TRBD1 (5 bases). Trimming cost V 6 bases and J 5 bases, with 7 bases left between them. The CDR3 consists of 11 residues. CDR3 residues: CASRAGETQYF. In DNA form, the CDR3 reads TGTGCCAGCAGGGCAGGGGAGACCCAGTACTTC.

The chain uses TRBV12-3 or TRBV12-4 and TRBJ1-1; D is unclear. Trimming removed 3 bases at V and 4 bases at J, with 9 bases between. The CDR3 consists of 13 residues. The CDR3 region has the DNA TGTGCCAGCAGTTTGAGGACCGGCACTGAAGCTTTCTTT. Translating gives CASSLRTGTEAFF.

The gene calls are TRBV30 and TRBJ1-3; unclear D gene. The germline V and J ends were trimmed by 3 bases and 0 bases, with 9 bases remaining between them. Germline V gives CDR1 GTSNPN, CDR2 SVGIG (reference sequence). This CDR3 contains 14 residues. The CDR3 coding sequence is TGTGCCTGGAGGTATCGCCTCTCTGGAAACACCATATATTTT. This sequence encodes CAWRYRLSGNTIYF. The entire variable domain, with the rest obtained from reference TRBV30 and TRBJ1-3, is as follows: SQTIHQWPATLVQPVGSPLSLECTVEGTSNPNLYWYRQAAGRGLQLLFYSVGIGQISSEVPQNLSASRPQDRQFILSSKKLLLSDSGFYLCAWRYRLSGNTIYFGEGSWLTVV.

The chain is built from TRBV18 and TRBJ1-5, with TRBD1 matching 9 bases. There are 15 residues in the CDR3. Germline-derived CDR1 and CDR2 are KGHSH and LQKENI. The ends lost 3 bases at V and 9 bases at J; junction bases unmatched: 9. CDR3 in DNA: TGTGCCAGCTCACCGGGGACAGGGAACAAGACGCCCCAGCATTTT. Translated, it gives CASSPGTGNKTPQHF.

In this sample, this clone turned up once. The V gene is TRBV6-1, the J gene TRBJ1-1; D possibly corresponds to TRBD1 (5 bases). The CDR3 loop spans 15 amino acids. The germline V gene encodes CDR1 MNHNS and CDR2 SASEGT. Trimming pared 2 bases from V and 0 bases from J, leaving 10 bases between. The chain's CDR3 is CASSEHGTMNTEAFF. CDR3 DNA sequence: TGTGCCAGCAGTGAACATGGGACTATGAACACTGAAGCTTTCTTT.

The DNA of the CDR3 is TGTGCCAGCAGCTCCGGGACAGGGGGACTGCCCCAGCATTTT. It encodes CASSSGTGGLPQHF. The chain is built from TRBV7-9 and TRBJ1-5, with 11 positions matching TRBD1. V lost 4 bases to trimming and J lost 9 bases; unmatched junction nucleotides: 5. CDR1 SEHNR and CDR2 FQNEAQ come from the germline V gene (reference sequence). The CDR3 is made up of 14 amino acids.

This chain connects TRBV5-4 to TRBJ2-5; 8 bases align to TRBD2. V shed 5 bases and J 3 bases; nucleotides not matched to a gene: 9. The CDR3 length is 15 residues. In germline, CDR1 is SGHNT, CDR2 YYREEE (reference sequence). CDR3 sequence: CASSQAGTRKETQYF. The CDR3 nucleotides are TGTGCCAGCAGTCAAGCCGGGACTAGGAAAGAGACCCAGTACTTC.

The gene calls are TRBV5-4 and TRBJ2-4; TRBD2 might be the D (6 bases). Germline values: CDR1 SGHNT, CDR2 YYREEE (reference sequence). The CDR3 is 17 residues long. Deletions cut 4 bases from V and 3 bases from J, with 20 bases between. Here the CDR3 reads CASSTEGGARGKNIQYF. CDR3 coding DNA: TGTGCCAGCAGCACGGAGGGTGGCGCTCGGGGCAAAAACATTCAGTACTTC. Based on the CDR3 plus reference TRBV5-4 and TRBJ2-4, the full variable domain is ETGVTQSPTHLIKTRGQQVTLRCSSQSGHNTVSWYQQALGQGPQFIFQYYREEENGRGNFPPRFSGLQFPNYSSELNVNALELDDSALYLCASSTEGGARGKNIQYFGAGTRLSVL.

The chain is built from TRBV9 and TRBJ1-1; 9 nucleotides match TRBD1. The junction had 8 bases not matched to a gene; V was cut back by 4 bases and J by 1 base. Germline CDR1 SGDLS, CDR2 YYNGEE. There are 16 residues in the CDR3. The CDR3 bases are TGTGCCAGCAGCCCCCGGGACAGGGTATCGAACACTGAAGCTTTCTTT. Translation gives CASSPRDRVSNTEAFF.

The gene calls are TRBV6-2 or TRBV6-3 and TRBJ2-3, with 7 bases aligning to TRBD2. J lost 2 bases, V lost 3 bases, and 5 bases had no gene match. This CDR3 has 15 residues. Germline loops: CDR1 MNHEY, CDR2 SVGEGT. The CDR3 reads CASSYRLAVTDTQYF. CDR3 sequence (DNA): TGTGCCAGCAGTTATAGGCTAGCGGTCACAGATACGCAGTATTTT.

This clone came up a few times. The rearrangement uses TRBV19 and TRBJ2-7, with D unclear. This CDR3 contains 14 residues. CDR1 LNHDA and CDR2 SQIVND come from the germline V gene (reference sequence). Trimming cost V 1 base and J 3 bases, with 10 bases left between them. The CDR3 spells CASSIASTNYEQYF. The CDR3 DNA is TGTGCCAGTAGTATAGCTTCCACCAACTACGAGCAGTACTTC.

This chain uses TRBV24-1 with TRBJ1-2; D is possibly TRBD1 (6 bases). The V gene lost 0 bases and the J gene lost 7 bases, with 14 bases spanning the gap. Germline V gene sequence: CDR1 KGHDR, CDR2 SFDVKD. The CDR3 covers 15 residues. Here the CDR3 DNA reads TGTGCCACCAGTGATTTGGAGGAGACAGGTTTTGGCTACACCTTC. Translating gives CATSDLEETGFGYTF.

The chain is built from TRBV6-6 and TRBJ1-1; TRBD1 agrees at 7 bases. V shed 5 bases and J 5 bases; nucleotides not matched to a gene: 14. CDR3 length: 16 amino acids. Germline V gene sequence: CDR1 MNHNY, CDR2 SVGAGI (reference sequence). In DNA, the CDR3 is TGTGCCAGCAGTCCTCCGAGGAGGGGGCTAGAAACTGAAGCTTTCTTT. Amino acid sequence: CASSPPRRGLETEAFF.